This entry is about one T cell receptor (beta chain). The sample's time point: cycle 4 day 1 (C4D1), after around six weeks of nivolumab. Brentuximab vedotin exposure varied, and every patient relapsed after autologous stem cell transplantation. Some clones are missing from TCRdb's copy, which holds only in-frame ones; the method was immunoSEQ multiplex PCR. The profile covers roughly 48,000 clones, with approximately 86% appearing a single time and 6% to 7% taken by the ten largest. This specimen comes from a study of PD-1 blockade in classical Hodgkin lymphoma. The clonotype comes from a human donor with classical Hodgkin lymphoma. The sequencing used peripheral blood mononuclear cells (PBMCs), collected before the fourth cycle of nivolumab.

CDR3 sequence reads: CASSDSGRALEQFF. The CDR3 DNA sequence: TGTGCCAGTAGTGATAGCGGGAGGGCCTTGGAGCAGTTCTTC. J is TRBJ2-1 and V is TRBV19; 11 bases are shared with TRBD2. Trimming removed 5 bases from V and 10 bases from J; junction bases left unmatched: 7. This CDR3 region has 14 residues. Looked up from germline, CDR1 is LNHDA and CDR2 is SQIVND (reference sequence).